The 10 T cell receptor beta chains below were found in one sample sequenced in a study of blood T cell repertoires in COVID-19. Only in-frame clones appear in the TCRdb table, and some are missing; sequencing was by immunoSEQ multiplex PCR. The repertoire holds 470,000 or so clones, with approximately 85% as singletons. Sample: peripheral blood. The origin of the receptors is a human donor in a cohort sampled during active COVID-19.

The rearrangement uses TRBV7-9 and TRBJ2-5, with a tentative D call TRBD1 (5 bases). Germline V gene sequence: CDR1 SEHNR, CDR2 FQNEAQ (reference sequence). The V and J ends lost 2 bases and 2 bases respectively, with 9 bases between them. The CDR3 length is 14 residues. This CDR3 is CASSLRAGQETQYF. The CDR3 region has the DNA TGTGCCAGCAGCTTAAGGGCAGGGCAAGAGACCCAGTACTTC.

The J gene is TRBJ1-1, the V gene TRBV6-5; the D gene is possibly TRBD1 (6 bases). V lost 6 bases to trimming and J lost 5 bases, with 10 bases between them. Germline V lookup: CDR1 MNHEY, CDR2 SVGAGI. The CDR3 consists of 12 residues. CDR3 amino acids: CASSTTGTEAFF. Here the CDR3 DNA reads TGTGCCAGCAGCACCACAGGGACTGAAGCTTTCTTT.

V gene TRBV7-2 combines with J gene TRBJ2-1; 9 bases line up with TRBD1. The germline V gene encodes CDR1 SGHTA and CDR2 FQGNSA. This CDR3 is 13 amino acids long. Germline trimming cut 9 bases from V and 8 bases from J; bases unmatched to any gene: 8. CDR3 residues: CARGDRVRDEQFF. The CDR3 nucleotides read TGTGCCAGGGGGGACAGGGTTAGGGATGAGCAGTTCTTC.

The rearrangement joins TRBV6-5 to TRBJ1-1; no clear D gene. Trimming stripped 8 bases from V and 7 bases from J, with 20 bases between. The CDR3 totals 14 residues. CDR1 and CDR2 from the germline V gene are MNHEY and SVGAGI. The CDR3 DNA sequence: TGTGCCAGCCCCCCCCCAAACAGAGACAATGAAGCTTTCTTT. The encoded protein is CASPPPNRDNEAFF.

The chain joins TRBV12-3 or TRBV12-4 to TRBJ1-2; 9 bases line up with TRBD1. V lost 7 bases to trimming and J lost 8 bases; unmatched junction nucleotides: 8. The CDR3 runs 13 residues. CDR3 coding DNA: TGTGCCAGCAACTTACAGGGGGCGCACGGCTACACCTTC. This sequence encodes CASNLQGAHGYTF.

DNA for the CDR3: TGTGCCAGCAGCTCCCTACAACAGGGGAGCCATGGCTACACCTTC. Protein sequence: CASSSLQQGSHGYTF. The rearrangement links TRBV11-1 to TRBJ1-2; 7 bases are a match to TRBD1. The CDR3 is 15 residues long. The germline gives CDR1 SGHAT, CDR2 FQDESV (reference sequence). J lost 6 bases, V lost 4 bases, and 11 bases had no gene match.

This clone has just a few counts. J is TRBJ2-5 and V is TRBV7-9, with 7 bases fitting TRBD1. Germline V gene lookup returns CDR1 SEHNR and CDR2 FQNEAQ (reference sequence). V was clipped by 1 base and J by 3 bases; unmatched bases: 5. The CDR3 loop spans 15 amino acids. CDR3 residues: CASSLGETGEETQYF. Written as DNA, the CDR3 is TGTGCCAGCAGCTTAGGCGAAACAGGGGAAGAGACCCAGTACTTC.

J is TRBJ1-1 and V is TRBV29-1, with D maybe TRBD1 (6 bases). With 2 bases removed from V and 3 bases from J, the gap between germline ends came to 7 bases. Germline assignment: CDR1 SQVTM and CDR2 ANQGSEA. The length of the CDR3 is 12 residues. The DNA for the CDR3 is TGCAGCGTTGAAAAGGGGGACACTGAAGCTTTCTTT. Its translation is CSVEKGDTEAFF.

This chain uses TRBV6-5 with TRBJ1-2; D gene uncertain. Germline CDR1 and CDR2: MNHEY and SVGAGI. The CDR3 runs 13 residues. V was shortened by 10 bases and J by 1 base, with 13 bases between the two germline ends. This CDR3 reads CATTPSRNYGYTF. In DNA form, the CDR3 reads TGTGCCACCACCCCCAGTCGTAACTATGGCTACACCTTC.

This clone was detected only once. The chain couples TRBV2 to TRBJ1-1; 8 nucleotides agree with TRBD1. The CDR3 totals 16 residues. With V trimmed by 5 bases and J by 10 bases, 18 bases remained unmatched. Germline V gene lookup returns CDR1 SNHLY and CDR2 FYNNEI. The CDR3 loop is CASSSLRQGILFSAFF. CDR3 nucleotide sequence: TGTGCCAGCAGTTCCCTCCGACAGGGGATTCTTTTTTCAGCTTTCTTT.